This TCR beta chain derives from a study of cytomegalovirus exposure and HLA in healthy donors. General study results and limits: A missense DCLRE1C variant was associated with V- and J-gene trimming of TCR beta chains in a later analysis, and an independent cohort replicated the association.

Comments on this clone: Antigen unknown.

The PCR was carried out with 60 Vbeta primers and 13 Jbeta primers. Original data processing: The count from a later analysis was 79 million or so unique TCR beta chains, some 12 million of them shared. The method was immunoSEQ multiplex PCR; TCRdb's version includes in-frame clones alone and lacks a portion of them. V, J and clone size are taken as reported in that table, and D and trimming were inferred from the DNA itself. The table has about 130,000 clones, 8.5% to 10% seen once. The V and J ends lost 4 bases and 4 bases, in that order; junction bases with no gene match: 7. The CDR3 is 14 residues long. CDR1 and CDR2 (germline): SGHDN, FVKESK.

The chain joins TRBV14 to TRBJ2-7, with 7 positions matching TRBD1. The source is a man aged 35 to 55 in good health and CMV-seronegative. Material: PBMCs. The CDR3: CASSLQGNSYEQYF. The CDR3 DNA reads TGTGCCAGCAGCCTACAGGGGAACTCTTACGAGCAGTACTTC. Full variable domain (outside the CDR3, taken from reference TRBV14 and TRBJ2-7): EAGVTQFPSHSVIEKGQTVTLRCDPISGHDNLYWYRRVMGKEIKFLLHFVKESKQDESGMPNNRFLAERTGGTYSTLKVQPAELEDSGVYFCASSLQGNSYEQYFGPGTRLTVT.